This TCR beta chain originates from a study of read filtering for tumor transcriptome and immune sequencing (dated by TCRdb to the early 2020s). Study-level background: The cohort had 17 male and approximately 13 female patients with a mean age of about 71 years, ranging from roughly 45 to 80. After DNase treatment, whole-transcriptome libraries were prepared with the TruSeq RNA Access Library Prep Kit. By revised international staging, about 8 patients were R-ISS I, under 20 were R-ISS II and roughly 7 were R-ISS III. Per sample, about 4.05 to 10.27 million TCR-region mapped reads were obtained with IR-seq, compared with only about 80 to 1,400 with RNA-seq. Using the same bone marrow samples, the study compared TCR repertoires obtained by targeted immune repertoire sequencing with those obtained by bulk whole-transcriptome sequencing. As a main aim, a read-filtering strategy for immune repertoire data was addressed, with the specific question being whether clonotypes supported by a single read should be removed.

CDR1 and CDR2 (KGHDR, SFDVKD) derive from the germline V gene. Counted from cysteine to phenylalanine, this CDR3 has 12 amino acids. Solely the CDR3 DNA is kept, with 36 bases framed from the first base. TCR libraries were built from about 400 ng RNA with the Immunoverse kit, using molecular barcoded adaptors covering alpha/delta and beta/gamma chains. TCR library preparation used the same RNA that went into transcriptome sequencing. TCR libraries were sequenced on an Illumina HiSeq 4000 with 2 x 150 cycles. Per the authors' processing: With MiXCR, TCR reads were aligned to human V, D, J and C references and assembled into CDR3 clonotypes, with quality filtering and error correction included. The tcR package in R was used to analyze clonotype counts and gene usage diversity. Raw mapping reads were checked after the RNA-seq reads had been mapped by STAR aligner version 2.5.3a onto the human GRCh37 genome. To test the effect of sequencing depth on detected clonotypes, IR-seq fastq files were randomly downsampled using Seqtk 1.3. TCRdb ran its own pipeline on the public reads, namely fastp trimming at Q25 and MiXCR clone calling, and kept in-frame beta chains. Merged by CDR3 protein, the rows form single entries marked with the most common genes and DNA. For this entry, the V and J calls and clone size follow TCRdb and not the study's own pipeline. The sample has 130,000 or so distinct CDR3 sequences on record, under 15% of them singletons. The ten largest clones capture 8.4% of the sample.

General findings and caveats noted by the study authors: Clonotypes were captured by IR-seq at much higher depth and more reliably than by RNA-seq, and smaller IR-seq throughput was sufficient for identification of most shared clonotypes. Single-read clonotypes made up about four fifths of clonotypes but about 3.2% of total reads in IR-seq, and 74.6% of clonotypes and roughly 45% of reads in RNA-seq. The correlation between IR-seq and RNA-seq shared clonotype proportions rose when single-read clonotypes were removed. The sorted CD138-negative fraction was composed of a mixed bone marrow immune population rather than of purified T cells.

Each patient had bone marrow sampled at the time of active disease. Ficoll-Hypaque density gradient centrifugation was used to isolate the bone marrow mononuclear cells. Myeloma plasma cells were removed and CD138-negative cells were collected by negative selection after labeling with CD138 magnetic microbeads on a MACS separator. Flow cytometry with CD138 antibodies on an Attune NxT was used to check how pure the isolated cells were. Total RNA was extracted using TRIzol reagent and was quantified on a NanoDrop spectrophotometer. For each patient, the CD138-negative bone marrow sample underwent paired RNA-seq and IR-seq. Regarding this clonotype: No antigen is known for it. A much bigger clone sits one base away, suggesting this may be a read error.

The material sequenced was a population of CD138-negative cells sorted from bone marrow. According to the study, the label for this sample's cell subset or site signals: bone marrow mononuclear cells depleted of CD138+ plasma/myeloma cells by negative magnetic selection. Recombination joined TRBV24-1 with TRBJ2-1; there is no confident call for the D gene. The clonotype originates from a donor at least 40 years old with multiple myeloma. The DNA is TGTGCCACCAGTGATTTGCCCAATGAGCAGATCTTC. It translates to CATSDLPNEQIF.